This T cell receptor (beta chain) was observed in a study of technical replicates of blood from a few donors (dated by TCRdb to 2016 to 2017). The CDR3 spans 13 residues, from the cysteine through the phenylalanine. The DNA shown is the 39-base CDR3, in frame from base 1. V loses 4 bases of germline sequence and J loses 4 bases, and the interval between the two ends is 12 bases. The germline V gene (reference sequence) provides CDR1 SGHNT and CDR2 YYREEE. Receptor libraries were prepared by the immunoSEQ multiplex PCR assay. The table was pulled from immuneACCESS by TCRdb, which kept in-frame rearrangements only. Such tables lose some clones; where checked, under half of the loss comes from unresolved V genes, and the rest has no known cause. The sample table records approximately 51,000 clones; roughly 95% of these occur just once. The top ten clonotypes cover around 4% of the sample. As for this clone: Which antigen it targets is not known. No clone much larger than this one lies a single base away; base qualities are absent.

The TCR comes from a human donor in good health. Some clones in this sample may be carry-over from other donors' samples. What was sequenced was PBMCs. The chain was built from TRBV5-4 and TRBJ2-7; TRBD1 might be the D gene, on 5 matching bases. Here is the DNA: TGTGCCAGCAGCCCCCGAGCAGGGTACGAGCAGTACTTC. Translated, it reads CASSPRAGYEQYF.